The clone carrying this TCR beta chain was recorded many times. The CDR3 is 11 amino acids. Germline V gene lookup returns CDR1 SGHTA and CDR2 FQGNSA. V was trimmed by 3 bases and J by 10 bases, leaving 9 bases between them. Exclusion covered patients with other autoimmune diseases or uncontrolled infections (as well as pregnancy or lactation). The authors diagnosed from clinical symptoms, serum thyroxine, TRAb, thyroid ultrasound and orbital computed tomography. The sample is drawn from a study of Graves' ophthalmopathy and Graves' hyperthyroidism. Study details: Researchers classed hyperthyroidism as stable given no ophthalmopathy within 18 months of follow-up.

Amplification from RNA transcripts yielded the TCR beta CDR3 regions. HTBI primers served in a first-round RT-PCR, which a second-round multiplex PCR followed. TCRdb reanalysed the multiplex PCR reads using MiXCR and keeps one entry per CDR3 protein. Of around 1,200,000 distinct CDR3 sequences in the sample, roughly 35% were seen once. The chain has TRBV7-2 and TRBJ1-1, with D unclear. Sequencing used peripheral blood or thyroid tissue (not recorded which). The source is an adult man with Graves' hyperthyroidism. CDR3 in DNA: TGTGCCAGCAGCTTGGACGTGGCAGCTTTCTTT. Translated: CASSLDVAAFF.